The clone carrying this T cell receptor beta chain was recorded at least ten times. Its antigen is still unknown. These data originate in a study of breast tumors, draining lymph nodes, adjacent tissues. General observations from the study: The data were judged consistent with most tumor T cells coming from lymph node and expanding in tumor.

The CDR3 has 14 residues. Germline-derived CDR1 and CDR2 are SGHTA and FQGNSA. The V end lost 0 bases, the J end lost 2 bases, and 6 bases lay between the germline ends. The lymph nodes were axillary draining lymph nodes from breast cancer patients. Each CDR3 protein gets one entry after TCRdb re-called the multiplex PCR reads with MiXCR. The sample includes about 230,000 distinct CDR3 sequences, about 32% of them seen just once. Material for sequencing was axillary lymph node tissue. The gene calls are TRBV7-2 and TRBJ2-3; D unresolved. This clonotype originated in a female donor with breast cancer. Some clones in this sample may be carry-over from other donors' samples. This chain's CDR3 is CASSLAGYTDTQYF. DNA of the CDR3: TGTGCCAGCAGCTTAGCCGGCTACACAGATACGCAGTATTTT. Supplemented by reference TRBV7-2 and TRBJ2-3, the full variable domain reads GAGVSQSPSNKVTEKGKDVELRCDPISGHTALYWYRQSLGQGLEFLIYFQGNSAPDKSGLPSDRFSAERTGGSVSTLTIQRTQQEDSAVYLCASSLAGYTDTQYFGPGTRLTVL.